Sequencing of this TCR beta chain was carried out in a study of T cell changes during pregnancy in multiple sclerosis. Libraries were prepared by immunoSEQ multiplex PCR; TCRdb keeps only in-frame clonotypes and omits some of them. This table holds tens of thousands of clones, roughly nine tenths found once. CDR1 and CDR2 (germline): SGDLS, YYNGEE. The junction had 4 bases not matched to a gene; V was cut back by 4 bases and J by 5 bases. The CDR3 has 14 residues. The material was CD4+ T cells from peripheral blood mononuclear cells, obtained in the second trimester of pregnancy. The chain carries TRBV9 and TRBJ2-3, with 10 bases lining up with TRBD2. The sequence came from a female donor in good health, enrolled as a control in a pregnancy study. The CDR3 loop is CASSILAGVDTQYF. Written as DNA, the CDR3 is TGTGCCAGCAGCATTCTAGCGGGGGTAGATACGCAGTATTTT.